The 21 T cell receptor beta chains below were found in one sample sequenced in a study of T cells after yellow fever vaccination. TCRdb re-derived calls from the 5' RACE reads in MiXCR, one entry per CDR3 protein. The sample consists of some 320,000 distinct CDR3 sequences, about 4% of them appearing once. Source: PBMCs, taken 5 days after the yellow fever booster vaccination. Receptors were obtained from a man between 18 and 29 years old who received the YFV17D yellow fever vaccine.

The chain combines TRBV3-1 with TRBJ2-5; unclear D gene. The CDR3 extends over 12 amino acids. Trimming removed 5 bases at V and 7 bases at J, with 11 bases between. Germline CDR1 reads LGHDT; CDR2 reads YNNKEL (reference sequence). The chain's CDR3 is CASSTRPGTQYF. The DNA for the CDR3 is TGTGCCAGCAGCACCAGACCTGGGACCCAGTACTTC.

The chain is built from TRBV7-8 and TRBJ2-6; 11 bases are a match to TRBD1. V shed 5 bases, J shed 2 bases, and the junction held 11 bases outside the gene matches. Per the germline V gene, CDR1 is SGHVS and CDR2 is FQNEAQ. The CDR3 extends over 19 amino acids. The DNA of the CDR3 is TGTGCCAGCAGCCAGATGGGACAGGGGGTGGATCCTGGGGCCAACGTCCTGACTTTC. Its translation: CASSQMGQGVDPGANVLTF.

There are a few counts of this clonotype. This chain joins TRBV25-1 and TRBJ1-2; TRBD1 might be the D (5 bases). Trimming removed 5 bases from V and 8 bases from J, with 15 bases in between. Germline V gives CDR1 MGHDK, CDR2 SYGVNS. The CDR3 spans 13 residues. The CDR3 is CASSPTQGRGYTF. CDR3 nucleotide sequence: TGTGCCAGCAGTCCAACTCAGGGCAGAGGCTACACCTTC.

This clonotype showed up just a few times. This sequence joins TRBV12-3 or TRBV12-4 and TRBJ1-2, with TRBD1 matching 8 bases. V gave up 6 bases and J gave up 0 bases; unmatched junction bases: 3. The CDR3 is 14 amino acids. Here the CDR3 reads CASRGGQANYGYTF. In DNA form, the CDR3 reads TGTGCCAGCAGGGGGGGACAGGCTAACTATGGCTACACCTTC.

The chain recombines TRBV5-8 with TRBJ2-5; 10 bases map to TRBD1. CDR3 length equals 15 residues. J gave up 3 bases and V 4 bases, and 6 bases lay outside the gene matches. Per germline, CDR1 SGHTS and CDR2 YDEGEE. CDR3 sequence: CASSIRQGAKETQYF. The CDR3 region has the DNA TGTGCCAGCAGCATCCGACAGGGGGCTAAAGAGACCCAGTACTTC.

This clonotype was counted a few times. The chain employs TRBV7-2 and TRBJ2-5; D might be TRBD2 (6 bases). Germline assignment: CDR1 SGHTA and CDR2 FQGNSA. This CDR3 comprises 14 residues. The V end lost 1 base, the J end lost 0 bases, and 6 bases lay between the germline ends. CDR3 coding DNA: TGTGCCAGCAGCTTAGTAGCGGACCAAGAGACCCAGTACTTC. Encoded protein: CASSLVADQETQYF.

A few counts support this clonotype. This chain uses TRBV11-2 with TRBJ2-1; TRBD1 agrees at 12 bases. CDR3 size: 17 residues. V shed 5 bases and J 9 bases; nucleotides not matched to a gene: 14. Germline V gives CDR1 SGHAT, CDR2 FQNNGV. The CDR3 protein is CASSPPLRDRGRFEQFF. DNA for the CDR3: TGTGCCAGCAGCCCACCCCTCCGGGACAGGGGGCGCTTTGAGCAGTTCTTC.

This clonotype was seen a few times. This chain connects TRBV5-1 to TRBJ1-1, with 10 bases aligning to TRBD1. The length of the CDR3 is 14 residues. Germline trimming cut 7 bases from V and 8 bases from J; bases unmatched to any gene: 11. Looked up from germline, CDR1 is SGHRS and CDR2 is YFSETQ. Here the CDR3 DNA reads TGCGCCAGCGGGACAGGGGTGGGACCGTTCGAAGCTTTCTTT. Amino acid sequence: CASGTGVGPFEAFF. The full variable domain, with the rest looked up from reference TRBV5-1 and TRBJ1-1, is KAGVTQTPRYLIKTRGQQVTLSCSPISGHRSVSWYQQTPGQGLQFLFEYFSETQRNKGNFPGRFSGRQFSNSRSEMNVSTLELGDSALYLCASGTGVGPFEAFFGQGTRLTVV.

Many counts were recorded for this clonotype. The chain carries TRBV7-9 and TRBJ1-5, with 7 bases matching TRBD1. This CDR3 contains 14 residues. CDR1 and CDR2 (germline): SEHNR, FQNEAQ (reference sequence). The V gene end was trimmed by 3 bases and the J gene end by 6 bases; junction bases not matched to a gene: 5. This CDR3 is CASSLGQGGQPQHF. The CDR3 DNA is TGTGCCAGCAGCTTGGGGCAGGGGGGTCAGCCCCAGCATTTT.

The rearrangement joins TRBV4-1 to TRBJ2-1, with 9 bases identical to TRBD2. V shed 0 bases and J 2 bases; nucleotides not matched to a gene: 5. Germline CDR1 MGHRA, CDR2 YSYEKL. CDR3 length equals 17 residues. CDR3 sequence (DNA): TGCGCCAGCAGCCAAGACGAGCGGGGGGCCCCCTACAATGAGCAGTTCTTC. Amino acids: CASSQDERGAPYNEQFF.

The V call is TRBV4-1, the J call TRBJ2-1, with no clear D. Germline loops: CDR1 MGHRA, CDR2 YSYEKL. Trimming took 4 bases from V and 6 from J, leaving 10 bases between them. This CDR3 spans 13 amino acids. The CDR3 loop reads CASSPTPGNEQFF. As DNA, the CDR3 is TGCGCCAGCAGCCCGACTCCTGGCAATGAGCAGTTCTTC.

The CDR3 DNA reads as TGCGCCAGCAGCTTGTGGGACTACACCGGGGAGCTGTTTTTT. Encoded protein: CASSLWDYTGELFF. The rearrangement links TRBV5-1 to TRBJ2-2; TRBD2 is a possible D gene (6 bases). This CDR3 is built from 14 residues. V was shortened by 1 base and J by 3 bases, with 7 bases between the two germline ends. Germline V gene sequence: CDR1 SGHRS, CDR2 YFSETQ. The whole variable domain, remainder taken from reference TRBV5-1 and TRBJ2-2, is KAGVTQTPRYLIKTRGQQVTLSCSPISGHRSVSWYQQTPGQGLQFLFEYFSETQRNKGNFPGRFSGRQFSNSRSEMNVSTLELGDSALYLCASSLWDYTGELFFGEGSRLTVL.

This clonotype was observed a few times. This chain uses TRBV5-1 with TRBJ1-2, with D unresolved. V was cut by 5 bases and J by 8 bases, with 19 bases left in between. Germline CDR1 and CDR2: SGHRS and YFSETQ. There are 14 residues in the CDR3. The CDR3, as DNA: TGCGCCAGCAGTGAACTAGCATCCGGGCAAGGCTACACCTTC. This sequence encodes CASSELASGQGYTF.

The chain uses TRBV7-9 and TRBJ2-2; D possibly uses TRBD1 or TRBD2 (5 bases each). This CDR3 region has 17 residues. Per the germline V gene, CDR1 is SEHNR and CDR2 is FQNEAQ (reference sequence). Trimming left V 2 bases short and J 6 bases short, with 19 bases between. CDR3 sequence reads: CASSLRDPTQGAGELFF. The CDR3 DNA follows: TGTGCCAGCAGCTTACGGGACCCGACCCAGGGTGCCGGGGAGCTGTTTTTT.

The chain couples TRBV20-1 to TRBJ1-6, with a weak D call TRBD1 (5 bases). CDR1 DFQATT and CDR2 SNEGSKA come from the germline V gene (reference sequence). CDR3 length: 13 residues. The ends were cut back, 6 bases at V and 7 bases at J, with 13 bases in the middle. The chain's CDR3 is CSAYRDPNSPLHF. DNA of the CDR3: TGCAGTGCGTACCGGGACCCCAATTCACCCCTCCACTTT.

This clonotype was detected many times. The chain has TRBV11-2 and TRBJ1-1; D call uncertain. The CDR3 is 13 amino acids. Germline loops: CDR1 SGHAT, CDR2 FQNNGV. The V end lost 0 bases, the J end lost 10 bases, and 12 bases lay between the germline ends. This chain's CDR3 is CASSLDVGRGAFF. CDR3 nucleotide sequence: TGTGCCAGCAGCTTAGATGTCGGGCGCGGAGCTTTCTTT.

This clonotype was counted only a few times. This chain joins TRBV18 and TRBJ2-5; weak D call: TRBD1 (6 bases). The V end lost 5 bases, the J end lost 5 bases, and 12 bases lay between the germline ends. The CDR3 is made up of 13 amino acids. Looked up from germline, CDR1 is KGHSH and CDR2 is LQKENI. The chain's CDR3 is CASSGIQGETQYF. CDR3 coding DNA: TGTGCCAGCTCAGGCATACAGGGTGAGACCCAGTACTTC.

This clonotype has just a few counts. The chain combines TRBV9 with TRBJ1-2, with D uncertain. CDR3 length: 14 amino acids. Germline V gives CDR1 SGDLS, CDR2 YYNGEE. With 4 bases removed from V and 2 bases from J, the gap between germline ends came to 12 bases. The CDR3 coding sequence is TGTGCCAGCAGCCAAGAGGGTATCAACTATGGCTACACCTTC. It translates to CASSQEGINYGYTF.

This clonotype came up a few times. The CDR3 loop is CASTPPHGALSSPANTGELFF. CDR3 nucleotide sequence: TGTGCCAGTACCCCACCCCACGGGGCTCTTTCCTCCCCCGCGAACACCGGGGAGCTGTTTTTT. V is TRBV19 and J is TRBJ2-2; D possibly matches TRBD1 or TRBD2 (5 bases each). V lost 7 bases, J lost 0 bases, and 30 bases lay in between. The CDR3 sequence is 21 residues long. CDR1 is LNHDA, CDR2 SQIVND, per germline (reference sequence).

The rearrangement links TRBV11-2 to TRBJ2-3; TRBD2 is a possible D gene (6 bases). This CDR3 comprises 15 residues. V shed 5 bases and J shed 1 base, with 13 bases lying between them. Germline loops: CDR1 SGHAT, CDR2 FQNNGV. The CDR3 is CASSLGVAGTDTQYF. CDR3 nucleotide sequence: TGTGCCAGCAGCCTCGGAGTAGCGGGCACAGATACGCAGTATTTT.

The rearrangement links TRBV3-1 to TRBJ1-1; D gene ambiguous. Germline CDR1 LGHDT, CDR2 YNNKEL (reference sequence). CDR3 length equals 14 residues. Trimming cost V 4 bases and J 2 bases, with 11 bases left between them. CDR3 loop: CASSRRSGNTEAFF. CDR3 nucleotides: TGTGCCAGCAGCCGACGATCCGGCAACACTGAAGCTTTCTTT.